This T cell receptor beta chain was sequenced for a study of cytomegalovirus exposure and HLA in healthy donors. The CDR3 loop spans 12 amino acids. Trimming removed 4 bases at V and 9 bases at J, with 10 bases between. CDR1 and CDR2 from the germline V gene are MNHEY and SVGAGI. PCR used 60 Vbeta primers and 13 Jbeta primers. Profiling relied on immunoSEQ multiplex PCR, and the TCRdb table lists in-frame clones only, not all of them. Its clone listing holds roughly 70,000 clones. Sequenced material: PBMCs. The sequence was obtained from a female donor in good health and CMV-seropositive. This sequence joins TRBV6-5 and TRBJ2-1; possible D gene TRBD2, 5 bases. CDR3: CASSSTSIEQFF. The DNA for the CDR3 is TGTGCCAGCAGTTCAACTAGTATTGAGCAGTTCTTC.